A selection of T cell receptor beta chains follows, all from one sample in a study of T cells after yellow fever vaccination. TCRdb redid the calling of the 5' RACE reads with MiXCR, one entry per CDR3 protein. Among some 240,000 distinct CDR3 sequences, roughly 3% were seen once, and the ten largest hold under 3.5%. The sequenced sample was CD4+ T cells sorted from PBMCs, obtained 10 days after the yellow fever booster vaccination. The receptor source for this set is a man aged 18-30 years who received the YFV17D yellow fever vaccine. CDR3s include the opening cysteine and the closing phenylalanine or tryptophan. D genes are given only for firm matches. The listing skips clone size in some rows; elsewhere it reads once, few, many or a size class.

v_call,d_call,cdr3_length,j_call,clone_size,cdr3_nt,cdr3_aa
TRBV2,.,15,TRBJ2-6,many,TGTGCCAGCAGCCCATTGGGTGCTGGGGCCAACGTCCTGACTTTC,CASSPLGAGANVLTF
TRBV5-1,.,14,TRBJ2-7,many,TGCGCCAGCAGTCCTGGACTAACGACCTACGAGCAGTACTTC,CASSPGLTTYEQYF
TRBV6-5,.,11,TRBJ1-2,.,TGTGCCAGCAGTGATCTTTATGGCTACACCTTC,CASSDLYGYTF
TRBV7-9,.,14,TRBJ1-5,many,TGTGCCAGCAGCCCGCGGGGAGTGAGTCAGCCCCAGCATTTT,CASSPRGVSQPQHF
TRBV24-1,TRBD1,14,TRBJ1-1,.,TGTGCCACCAGTGAGGACAGGGAGGACACTGAAGCTTTCTTT,CATSEDREDTEAFF
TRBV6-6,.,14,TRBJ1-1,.,TGTGCCAGCAGTCAGGACTTTTCTCAAACGGTCGCTTTCTTT,CASSQDFSQTVAFF
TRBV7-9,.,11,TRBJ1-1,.,TGTGCCAGCAGCTCACTATGGGAAGCTTTCTTT,CASSSLWEAFF
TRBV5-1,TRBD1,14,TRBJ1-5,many,TGCGCCAGCAGCGAACAGGGGAGGGATCAGCCCCAGCATTTT,CASSEQGRDQPQHF
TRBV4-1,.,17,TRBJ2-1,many,TGCGCCAGCAGCCAAGTTTACGGTACGATTCTGGGGAATGAGCAGTTCTTC,CASSQVYGTILGNEQFF
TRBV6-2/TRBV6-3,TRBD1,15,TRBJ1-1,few,TGTGCCAGCAGGACAACAGGGGAGATGAACACTGAAGCTTTCTTT,CASRTTGEMNTEAFF
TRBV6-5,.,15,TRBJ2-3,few,TGTGCCAGCAGACTCCCGGGACACCACACAGATACGCAGTATTTT,CASRLPGHHTDTQYF
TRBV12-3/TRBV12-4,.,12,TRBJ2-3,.,TGTGCCAGCAGTTTGTATCCAGATACGCAGTATTTT,CASSLYPDTQYF
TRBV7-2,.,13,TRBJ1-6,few,TGTGCCAGCAGCACAAGTTATAATTCACCCCTCCACTTT,CASSTSYNSPLHF
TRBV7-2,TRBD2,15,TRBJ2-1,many,TGTGCCAGCAGCTCGGGGACTAGCACCTACAATGAGCAGTTCTTC,CASSSGTSTYNEQFF
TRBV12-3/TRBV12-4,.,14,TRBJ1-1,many,TGTGCCAGCAGTTTTCTTAAAATGAACACTGAAGCTTTCTTT,CASSFLKMNTEAFF
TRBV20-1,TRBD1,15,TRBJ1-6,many,TGCAGTGCTCCACAGGGGGGATTTAATAATTCACCCCTCCACTTT,CSAPQGGFNNSPLHF
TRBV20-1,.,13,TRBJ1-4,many,TGCAGTGCCGAGGGGGCAACTAATGAAAAACTGTTTTTT,CSAEGATNEKLFF
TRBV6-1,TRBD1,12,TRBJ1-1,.,TGTGCCAGTCACAGGGGCAGCACTGAAGCTTTCTTT,CASHRGSTEAFF
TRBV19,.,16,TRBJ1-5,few,TGTGCCAGTAGTATGCAGGGGCCGTATAGCAATCAGCCCCAGCATTTT,CASSMQGPYSNQPQHF
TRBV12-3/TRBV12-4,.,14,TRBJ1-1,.,TGTGCCAGCAGTTTAAACGTGAGGAGCACTGAAGCTTTCTTT,CASSLNVRSTEAFF
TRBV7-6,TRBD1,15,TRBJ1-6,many,TGTGCCAGCAGCTCGGGACAGGGGAAAATCTCACCCCTCCACTTT,CASSSGQGKISPLHF
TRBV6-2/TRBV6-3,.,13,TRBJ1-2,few,TGTGCCAGCAGTTACTCGGAAAACTATGGCTACACCTTC,CASSYSENYGYTF
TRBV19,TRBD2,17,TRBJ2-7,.,TGTGCCAGTAGTATTATCGGGGGGTCGACCGAGGGCTACGAGCAGTACTTC,CASSIIGGSTEGYEQYF
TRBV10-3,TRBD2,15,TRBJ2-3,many,TGTGCCATCAGTCAAACGGGGGGGCAAGGAGATACGCAGTATTTT,CAISQTGGQGDTQYF
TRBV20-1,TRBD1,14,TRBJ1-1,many,TGCAGTGCTTGGCCGGGACAGGCAAGGACTGAAGCTTTCTTT,CSAWPGQARTEAFF
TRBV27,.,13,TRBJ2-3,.,TGTGCCAGCAGTCCCACCCAGGGAGATACGCAGTATTTT,CASSPTQGDTQYF
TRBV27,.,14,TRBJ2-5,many,TGTGCCAGCAGTTCTACGGGATATGGGGAGACCCAGTACTTC,CASSSTGYGETQYF
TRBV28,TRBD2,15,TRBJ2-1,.,TGTGCCAGCAGCTTAGGGGCTAGCGGGGGATTTGAGCAGTTCTTC,CASSLGASGGFEQFF
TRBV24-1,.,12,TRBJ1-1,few,TGTGCCACCAGTGATCCCCACACTGAAGCTTTCTTT,CATSDPHTEAFF
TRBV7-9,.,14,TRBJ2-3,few,TGTGCCAGCAGCTTCACAGGACCCGGGGATACGCAGTATTTT,CASSFTGPGDTQYF
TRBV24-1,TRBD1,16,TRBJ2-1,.,TGTGCCACCAGTGATTCAAGGACAGGACTCTACAATGAGCAGTTCTTC,CATSDSRTGLYNEQFF
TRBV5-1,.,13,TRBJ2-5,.,TGCGCCAGCAACAGGGATGCGTTGGAGACCCAGTACTTC,CASNRDALETQYF
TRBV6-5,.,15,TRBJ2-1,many,TGTGCCAGCGGACAGGGACTAGCCAGGTACAATGAGCAGTTCTTC,CASGQGLARYNEQFF
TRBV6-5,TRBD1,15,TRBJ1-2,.,TGTGCCAGCAGTCGCTTACCCACAGGGGCCTATGGCTACACCTTC,CASSRLPTGAYGYTF
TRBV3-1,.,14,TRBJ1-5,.,TGTGCCAGCAGCCAACGGGGCACTAATCAGCCCCAGCATTTT,CASSQRGTNQPQHF
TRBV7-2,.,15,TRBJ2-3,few,TGTGCCAGCAGCTTAAATCCTAGCTTCACAGATACGCAGTATTTT,CASSLNPSFTDTQYF
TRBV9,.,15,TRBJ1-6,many,TGTGCCAGCAGCGTAGCTACTAAGTCCGATTCACCCCTCCACTTT,CASSVATKSDSPLHF
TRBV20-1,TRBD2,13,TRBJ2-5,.,TGCAGTGCTAGAGCGGGGGGGAAAGAGACCCAGTACTTC,CSARAGGKETQYF
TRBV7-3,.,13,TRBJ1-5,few,TGTGCCAGCAGCCTCGACAAGGGGGAGCCCCAGCATTTT,CASSLDKGEPQHF
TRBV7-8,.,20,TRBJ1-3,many,TGTGCCAGCAGCTTAGCCCGGATGGTGGGCGTAGCTCACTCTGGAAACACCATATATTTT,CASSLARMVGVAHSGNTIYF
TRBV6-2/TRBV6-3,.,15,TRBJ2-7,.,TGTGCCAGCACTAAGTCGGGAGTCCCCACCTACGAGCAGTACTTC,CASTKSGVPTYEQYF
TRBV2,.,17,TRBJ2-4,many,TGTGCCAGCAGTGAAGCGTGGGGACCCGCGGCCAAAAACATTCAGTACTTC,CASSEAWGPAAKNIQYF
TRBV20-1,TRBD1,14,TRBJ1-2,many,TGCAGTGTACGTCCGGGACAGGACCCCTATGGCTACACCTTC,CSVRPGQDPYGYTF
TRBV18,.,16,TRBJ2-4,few,TGTGCCAGCTCACCACCGAATGGGGACTTAGAGAACATTCAGTACTTC,CASSPPNGDLENIQYF
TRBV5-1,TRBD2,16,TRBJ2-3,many,TGCGCCAGCAGGGCCGGGACTAGCTACGACACAGATACGCAGTATTTT,CASRAGTSYDTDTQYF
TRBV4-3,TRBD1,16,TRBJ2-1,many,TGCGCCAGCAGCCAAGTCGACAGGGGCGATCACAATGAGCAGTTCTTC,CASSQVDRGDHNEQFF
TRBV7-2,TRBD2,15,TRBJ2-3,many,TGTGCCAGCAGCTTAGATCCAGCGGGAACGGATACGCAGTATTTT,CASSLDPAGTDTQYF
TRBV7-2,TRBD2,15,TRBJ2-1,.,TGTGCCAGCAGCGCGACTAGCGTATCATTGGGGAAGCAGTTCTTC,CASSATSVSLGKQFF
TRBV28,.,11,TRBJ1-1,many,TGTGCCAGCAGTTTACACACCGAAGCTTTCTTT,CASSLHTEAFF